The TCR beta chain described here comes from a study of cytomegalovirus exposure and HLA in healthy donors. Notes on the study in general: Cytomegalovirus-associated status was assigned to more than 150 TCR beta chains.

The repertoire was sequenced with immunoSEQ multiplex PCR; TCRdb's copy has only in-frame clones and lacks some. This table holds about 130,000 clones, 80% to 90% found once. As for this clone: The antigen is unknown.

While the first cohort had around 700 subjects, the donors belonged to the separate validation cohort of about 120 subjects. This sequence originates from a woman aged 25 to 39 in good health and CMV-seropositive. The source material was PBMCs.

DNA of the CDR3: TGTGCCAGCAGCTTAGGGGTTAGCGGGGCTAGTAGTCCAGATACGCAGTATTTT. Translated, it gives CASSLGVSGASSPDTQYF. J is TRBJ2-3 and V is TRBV7-2, with 8 bases fitting TRBD2. Germline CDR1 SGHTA, CDR2 FQGNSA. This CDR3 is built from 18 residues. The V and J ends lost 1 base and 4 bases, in that order; junction bases with no gene match: 13.